This TCR beta chain originates from a study of radiation and T cells in renal cell carcinoma. The CDR3 sequence is 16 residues long. The germline V gene has CDR1 MNHEY and CDR2 SVGAGI. V lost 4 bases and J 10 bases, leaving 22 bases between the germline ends. Only one count was recorded for this clone. Time point indicated: blood 4 weeks post-SBRT, at nephrectomy. Specified treatment: 15 Gy SBRT to primary tumor, nephrectomy 4 weeks later. Nephrectomy followed 15 Gy stereotactic body radiation by 4 weeks. Clear cell pathology was present in this patient's renal cell carcinoma. The data were produced by immunoSEQ multiplex PCR, yet TCRdb's version contains in-frame clones alone and is incomplete. The sample includes 150,000 to 200,000 clones, about 85% seen only once; the top ten take around 10%.

This TCR was sampled from a woman aged 45 to 65 with renal cell carcinoma. The sequences come from blood, collected from a patient whose treatment included radiotherapy and nephrectomy. The genes are TRBV6-5 and TRBJ1-4; D remains ambiguous. The CDR3 region has the DNA TGTGCCAGCAGTTCCGTGACGGACGCCCAAACTGGAAAACTGTTTTTT. This encodes CASSSVTDAQTGKLFF.